This T cell receptor (beta chain) was observed in a study of spatial heterogeneity in lung cancer. Overall study context: The study consistently detected more beta-chain than alpha-chain sequences. Findings of the study overall: Ubiquitous expanded tumor TCRs appeared in blood more at resection than follow-up.

This clonotype was counted a few times. The antigen is not known. TCRdb independently ran MiXCR on the 5' RACE reads; one entry per CDR3 protein. The table includes around 45,000 distinct CDR3 sequences, about 11% detected once. V gave up 4 bases and J gave up 3 bases, with 20 bases separating them. CDR1 is LGHNA and CDR2 is YSLEER in the germline V gene. The CDR3 sequence is 17 residues long. The time point is: sample taken at primary tumor resection. Sequencing covered unsorted whole RNA taken from tumor, nontumor lung or frozen PBMC. Sequencing used PBMCs, obtained at surgery. This sequence originates from a female donor with early-stage non-small cell lung cancer. This chain connects TRBV4-3 to TRBJ2-3, with a weak D call TRBD2 (5 bases). CDR3 DNA sequence: TGCGCCAGCAGCCCGGCCGGGGAGCTCGTCGGGACAGATACGCAGTATTTT. This gives the protein CASSPAGELVGTDTQYF.